The present entry profiles one T cell receptor beta chain with its context. This sample was included in a study of blood T cell repertoires in COVID-19. Overall study context: Samples of COVID-19 (acute and convalescent) were obtained from the United States, Italy and Spain. Sample material is recorded as cDNA or gDNA derived from T cells, B-cell-depleted T cells, or PBMCs.

Trimming removed 7 bases from V and 5 bases from J, with 19 bases in between. Germline V gene lookup returns CDR1 SGHRS and CDR2 YFSETQ. This CDR3 region has 15 residues. In the source study's methods: Reference gene primer amplification gave nucleated cell count estimates. TCRdb's copy holds only in-frame clones and misses some; the assay was immunoSEQ multiplex PCR. V, J and clone size derive from that table, while D and trimming were established from the DNA sequence. This sample carries about 210,000 clones, roughly four fifths of them seen once, and the ten largest clones take roughly 8%. The sequence came from a woman between 45 and 60 years old with active or convalescent COVID-19. The chain is built from TRBV5-1 and TRBJ2-1; D is ambiguous. The sequenced sample was peripheral blood. CDR3 nucleotide sequence: TGCGCCAGCGGAGAGATGTTTTCGGCAAACAATGAGCAGTTCTTC. This encodes CASGEMFSANNEQFF.